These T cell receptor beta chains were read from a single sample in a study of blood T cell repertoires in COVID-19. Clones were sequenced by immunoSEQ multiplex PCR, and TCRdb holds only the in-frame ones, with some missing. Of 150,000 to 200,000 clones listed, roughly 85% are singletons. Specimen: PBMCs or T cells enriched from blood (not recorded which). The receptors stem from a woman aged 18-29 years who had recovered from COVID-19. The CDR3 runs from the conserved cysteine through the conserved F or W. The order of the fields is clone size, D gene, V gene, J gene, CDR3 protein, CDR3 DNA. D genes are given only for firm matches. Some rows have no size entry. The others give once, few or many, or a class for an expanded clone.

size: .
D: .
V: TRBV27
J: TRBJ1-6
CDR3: CASKLPGSPLHF
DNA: TGTGCCAGCAAGCTCCCTGGTTCACCCCTCCACTTT

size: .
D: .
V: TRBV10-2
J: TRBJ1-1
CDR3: CASSDLKTDYRNF
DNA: TGCGCCAGCAGCGATCTTAAAACAGATTATCGGAACTTT

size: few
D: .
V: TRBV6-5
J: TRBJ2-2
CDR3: CASSRPGGTGELFF
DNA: TGTGCCAGCAGCCGCCCCGGCGGGACCGGGGAGCTGTTTTTT

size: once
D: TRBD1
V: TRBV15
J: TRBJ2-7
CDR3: CATSRDSRSSYEQYF
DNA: TGTGCCACCAGCCGGGACAGCCGAAGCTCCTACGAGCAGTACTTC

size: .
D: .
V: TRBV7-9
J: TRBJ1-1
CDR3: CASSLVAGMNTEAFF
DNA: TGTGCCAGCAGCTTAGTCGCAGGCATGAACACTGAAGCTTTCTTT

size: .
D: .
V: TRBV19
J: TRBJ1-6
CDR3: CASSIDRGLQNSPLHF
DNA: TGTGCCAGTAGTATAGACAGGGGTCTTCAAAATTCACCCCTCCACTTT

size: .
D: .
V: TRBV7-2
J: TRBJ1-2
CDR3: CASSLEQAVSYGYTF
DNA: TGTGCCAGCAGCTTAGAACAGGCCGTCAGTTATGGCTACACCTTC

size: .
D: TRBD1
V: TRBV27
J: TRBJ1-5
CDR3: CASSFTYPGTGNQPQHF
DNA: TGTGCCAGCAGTTTCACATACCCGGGGACAGGGAATCAGCCCCAGCATTTT

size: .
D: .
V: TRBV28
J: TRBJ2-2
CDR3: CASSLLRGTGELFF
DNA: TGTGCCAGCAGTCTTCTGCGGGGCACCGGGGAGCTGTTTTTT

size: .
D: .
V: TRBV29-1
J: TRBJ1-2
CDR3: CSVVRGGRGYTF
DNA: TGCAGCGTTGTCCGGGGTGGGCGCGGCTACACCTTC

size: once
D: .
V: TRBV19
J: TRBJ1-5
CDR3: CASSIGTRSNQPQHF
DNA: TGTGCCAGTAGTATCGGGACAAGGAGCAATCAGCCCCAGCATTTT

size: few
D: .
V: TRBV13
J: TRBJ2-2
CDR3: CASSLLTRGGELFF
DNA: TGTGCCAGCAGCCTCCTAACTAGAGGCGGGGAGCTGTTTTTT

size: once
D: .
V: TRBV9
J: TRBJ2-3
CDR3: CASAQGGARTDTQYF
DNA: TGTGCCAGCGCTCAAGGGGGGGCTCGCACAGATACGCAGTATTTT

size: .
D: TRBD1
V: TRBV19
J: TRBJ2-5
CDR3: CASSQTGGVYQETQYF
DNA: TGTGCCAGTAGTCAGACAGGGGGAGTGTACCAAGAGACCCAGTACTTC

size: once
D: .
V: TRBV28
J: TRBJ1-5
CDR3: CASNKGAIPRQPQHF
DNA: TGTGCCAGCAACAAAGGAGCAATTCCTCGGCAGCCCCAGCATTTT

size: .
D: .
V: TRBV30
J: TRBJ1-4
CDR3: CAWSRRGTTNEKLFF
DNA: TGTGCCTGGAGTAGGCGGGGAACAACTAATGAAAAACTGTTTTTT

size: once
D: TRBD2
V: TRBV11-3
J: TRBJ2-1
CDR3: CASQSTSGSTEQFF
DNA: TGTGCCAGCCAATCTACTAGCGGGAGTACTGAGCAGTTCTTC

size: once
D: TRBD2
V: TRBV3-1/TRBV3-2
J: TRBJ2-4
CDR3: CARFSGLVKNIQYF
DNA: TGTGCCAGATTTTCAGGACTAGTTAAAAACATTCAGTACTTC

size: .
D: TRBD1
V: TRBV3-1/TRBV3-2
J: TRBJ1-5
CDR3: CASSQDPWTGTSNQPQHF
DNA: TGTGCCAGCAGCCAAGACCCATGGACAGGTACTAGCAATCAGCCCCAGCATTTT

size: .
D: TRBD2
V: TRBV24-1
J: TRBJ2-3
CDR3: CATSTPSGGRVDTQYF
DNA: TGTGCCACCAGTACCCCGTCGGGCGGGAGAGTGGATACGCAGTATTTT

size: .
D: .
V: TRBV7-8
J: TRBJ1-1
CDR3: CASSLDPGMNTEAFF
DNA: TGTGCCAGCAGCTTAGATCCAGGGATGAACACTGAAGCTTTCTTT

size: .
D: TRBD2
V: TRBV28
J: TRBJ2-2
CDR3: CASSLRRGSTGELFF
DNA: TGTGCCAGCAGTTTAAGGCGGGGGAGCACCGGGGAGCTGTTTTTT

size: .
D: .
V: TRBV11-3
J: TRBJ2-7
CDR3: CASSLSGIDGSYEQYF
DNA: TGTGCCAGCAGCTTGTCGGGGATCGACGGCTCCTACGAGCAGTACTTC

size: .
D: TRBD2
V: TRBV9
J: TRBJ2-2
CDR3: CASRIGAGGNTGELFF
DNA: TGTGCCAGCAGGATTGGAGCGGGAGGGAACACCGGGGAGCTGTTTTTT

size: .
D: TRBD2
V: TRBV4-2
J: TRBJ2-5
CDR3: CASSQVDAGGGETQYF
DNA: TGTGCCAGCAGCCAAGTTGACGCGGGAGGGGGGGAGACCCAGTACTTC

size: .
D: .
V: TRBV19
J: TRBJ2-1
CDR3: CASSIDPSPHIYNEQFF
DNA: TGTGCCAGTAGTATAGATCCCAGTCCCCACATATACAATGAGCAGTTCTTC

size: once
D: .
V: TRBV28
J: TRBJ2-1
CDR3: CASSLPQGGEQFF
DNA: TGTGCCAGCAGTTTACCACAGGGCGGTGAGCAGTTCTTC

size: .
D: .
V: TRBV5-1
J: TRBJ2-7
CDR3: CASSRKGPYEQYF
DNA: TGCGCCAGCAGCCGAAAGGGGCCCTACGAGCAGTACTTC

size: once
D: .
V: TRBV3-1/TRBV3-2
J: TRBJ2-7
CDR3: CASSQVPGFNRAEQYF
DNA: TGTGCCAGCAGCCAAGTCCCAGGGTTCAATAGGGCCGAGCAGTACTTC

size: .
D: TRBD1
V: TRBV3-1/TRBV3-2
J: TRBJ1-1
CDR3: CASSRGQGDDVTEAFF
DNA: TGTGCCAGCAGCCGGGGACAGGGGGATGATGTAACTGAAGCTTTCTTT

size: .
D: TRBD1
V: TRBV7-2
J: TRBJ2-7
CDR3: CASTWDSSSYEQYF
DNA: TGTGCCAGCACCTGGGACAGTTCGTCCTACGAGCAGTACTTC

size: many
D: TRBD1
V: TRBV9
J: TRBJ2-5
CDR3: CASSVGTGEGETQYF
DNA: TGTGCCAGCAGCGTCGGGACAGGGGAGGGAGAGACCCAGTACTTC

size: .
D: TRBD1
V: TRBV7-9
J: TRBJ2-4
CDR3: CASSKGQPVALDIQYF
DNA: TGTGCCAGCAGCAAGGGACAGCCGGTCGCCCTGGACATTCAGTACTTC

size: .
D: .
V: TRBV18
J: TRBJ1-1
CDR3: CASSRGKAEAFF
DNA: TGTGCCAGCTCACGGGGCAAGGCTGAAGCTTTCTTT

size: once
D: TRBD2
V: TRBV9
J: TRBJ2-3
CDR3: CASSVESSGVLGTQYF
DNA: TGTGCCAGCAGCGTAGAATCTAGCGGGGTTCTAGGTACGCAGTATTTT

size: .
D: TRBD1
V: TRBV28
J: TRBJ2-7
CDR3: CASSPSAGTGTYEQYF
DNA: TGTGCCAGCAGTCCGTCCGCCGGGACAGGGACCTACGAGCAGTACTTC

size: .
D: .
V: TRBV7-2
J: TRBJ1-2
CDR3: CASSLYGEAPRSGYTF
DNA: TGTGCCAGCAGCTTATACGGGGAGGCCCCACGGAGTGGCTACACCTTC

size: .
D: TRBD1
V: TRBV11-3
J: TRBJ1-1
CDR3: CASSFPGGKAFF
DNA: TGTGCCAGCAGCTTTCCAGGGGGAAAGGCTTTCTTT

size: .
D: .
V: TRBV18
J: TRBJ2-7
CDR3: CASSPVDSRREQYF
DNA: TGTGCCAGCTCACCGGTCGACTCTAGACGCGAGCAGTACTTC